This entry lists 21 T cell receptor beta chains sequenced from one sample in a study of beta chain bispecific antibodies for T cell cancers. TCRdb recomputed calls from the 5' RACE reads with MiXCR, one row per CDR3 protein. The data show around 8,600 distinct CDR3 sequences, 2% to 2.5% seen once. Expansion lasted 3 days, with either anti-CD3 antibody OKT3 or CD3/CD28 beads. Findings and caveats of the study: The leukemia cells, rather than normal T cells, gave most of the targeted TRBV signal.

These receptors have no identified antigens. Sequences were derived from T cells from a healthy donor cultured with Jurkat leukemia cells, sampled from a culture containing an anti-CD19 bispecific antibody. The receptors were sampled from a human donor in good health. Some clones in this sample may be carry-over from other donors' samples.

By frequency in the sample, this clonotype is medium-sized (0.01 to 0.1%). The chain links TRBV20-1 to TRBJ2-7, with TRBD1 matching 7 bases. The CDR3 extends over 12 amino acids. Trimming cost V 3 bases and J 7 bases; bases outside gene matches: 6. CDR1 and CDR2 (germline): DFQATT, SNEGSKA (reference sequence). The CDR3 DNA follows: TGCAGTGCTAGTGCGACAGGGCAGGAGCAGTACTTC. This sequence encodes CSASATGQEQYF.

This clonotype occurred many times. DNA of the CDR3: TGCAGTGCATGGGAGACAGGTGCTTACGAGCAGTACTTC. Translated, it gives CSAWETGAYEQYF. This rearrangement joins TRBV20-1 to TRBJ2-7; D may be TRBD1 (6 bases). Germline V gene lookup returns CDR1 DFQATT and CDR2 SNEGSKA (reference sequence). V lost 6 bases to trimming and J lost 4 bases, with 16 bases between them. The CDR3 is made up of 13 amino acids.

At least ten counts were recorded for this clonotype. CDR3 protein: CASSSVAGGRYNEQFF. The CDR3 nucleotides are TGTGCCAGCAGCTCCGTTGCGGGGGGGCGCTACAATGAGCAGTTCTTC. The rearrangement joins TRBV7-2 to TRBJ2-1; 9 bases are a match to TRBD2. This CDR3 spans 16 amino acids. Germline V gene data show CDR1 as SGHTA and CDR2 as FQGNSA. With 4 bases clipped from V and 3 bases from J, the junction kept 7 bases outside the gene matches.

This clonotype was recorded many times. This chain uses TRBV20-1 with TRBJ1-3; the match to TRBD1 covers 9 bases. The V and J ends lost 0 bases and 1 base, in that order; junction bases with no gene match: 1. This CDR3 comprises 15 residues. Germline lookup yields CDR1 DFQATT and CDR2 SNEGSKA (reference sequence). CDR3 amino acids: CSARDDRGSGNTIYF. The CDR3, as DNA: TGCAGTGCTAGAGATGACAGGGGGTCTGGAAACACCATATATTTT.

This clonotype occurred many times. The chain recombines TRBV6-6 with TRBJ2-5; no reliable D call. The V and J ends lost 5 bases and 5 bases respectively, with 3 bases between them. This CDR3 has 10 amino acids. Per the germline V gene, CDR1 is MNHNY and CDR2 is SVGAGI (reference sequence). Written as DNA, the CDR3 is TGTGCCAGCAGTGGCGAGACCCAGTACTTC. Protein product: CASSGETQYF.

This clonotype has ten or more counts. The CDR3 here is CSVHSLNEQFF. The CDR3 DNA follows: TGCAGCGTTCACAGCCTGAATGAGCAGTTCTTC. The chain combines TRBV29-1 with TRBJ2-1; D unclear. V lost 5 bases and J 7 bases, leaving 9 bases between the germline ends. Germline CDR1 reads SQVTM; CDR2 reads ANQGSEA. The CDR3 extends over 11 amino acids.

This clonotype was detected many times. The gene calls are TRBV18 and TRBJ1-5; a possible D gene is TRBD1 (5 bases). V dropped 6 bases and J dropped 4 bases, with 28 bases sitting between them. CDR1 KGHSH and CDR2 LQKENI come from the germline V gene. This CDR3 has 19 amino acids. CDR3 DNA sequence: TGTGCCAGCTCGATTTTTTCTCCCCAAGGGGAGAATACGAATCAGCCCCAGCATTTT. It encodes CASSIFSPQGENTNQPQHF.

Many counts were recorded for this clonotype. This chain connects TRBV13 to TRBJ2-3; D uncertain. Germline CDR1 PRHDT, CDR2 FYEKMQ (reference sequence). V was cut by 5 bases and J by 0 bases, with 15 bases left in between. The CDR3 runs 16 residues. The CDR3 here is CASSPGRPYSTDTQYF. CDR3 DNA: TGTGCCAGCAGCCCGGGTAGACCCTACAGCACAGATACGCAGTATTTT.

This clonotype was counted at least ten times. This chain joins TRBV5-6 and TRBJ2-1; 12 bases fit TRBD2. J gave up 8 bases and V 7 bases, and 7 bases lay outside the gene matches. There are 14 residues in the CDR3. Per germline, CDR1 SGHDT and CDR2 YYEEEE. This chain's CDR3 is CASATSGGPDEQFF. The CDR3, as DNA: TGTGCCAGCGCGACTAGCGGGGGACCGGATGAGCAGTTCTTC.

In this sample, this clonotype turned up many times. The rearrangement links TRBV4-2 to TRBJ2-7, with 7 nucleotides matching TRBD2. This CDR3 comprises 15 residues. From germline, CDR1 is LGHNA and CDR2 YNFKEQ. V gave up 1 base and J gave up 0 bases; unmatched junction bases: 3. CDR3 region: CASSQGLADSYEQYF. The CDR3 nucleotides are TGTGCCAGCAGCCAAGGCCTAGCGGACTCCTACGAGCAGTACTTC.

This clonotype was counted ten times or more. The CDR3 DNA reads TGCAGTGCTAGAGACGTTGGGACTAGCGGCTCCTACGAGCAGTACTTC. It is translated as CSARDVGTSGSYEQYF. The chain has TRBV20-1 and TRBJ2-7, with 11 bases lining up with TRBD2. The CDR3 extends over 16 amino acids. Trimming took 0 bases from V and 0 from J; bases not matched to a gene: 4. Per the germline V gene, CDR1 is DFQATT and CDR2 is SNEGSKA (reference sequence).

This clonotype was detected ten times or more. The chain combines TRBV12-3 or TRBV12-4 with TRBJ2-1; possible D gene TRBD1, 6 bases. The CDR3 spans 14 residues. V was clipped by 6 bases and J by 8 bases, with 17 bases between them. CDR3 protein: CASSDRLMKDEQFF. The CDR3 DNA follows: TGTGCCAGCAGCGACAGGCTGATGAAGGATGAGCAGTTCTTC.

This clonotype was found many times. The chain couples TRBV7-3 to TRBJ2-3; D may match TRBD1 or TRBD2 (5 bases each). Between the trimmed V and J ends, which lost 2 bases and 2 bases, there was a span of 17 bases. CDR1 SGHTA and CDR2 FQGTGA come from the germline V gene. The CDR3 spans 17 residues. CDR3 bases: TGTGCCAGCAGCTTAGGGGCGGTAGGGACCCACACAGATACGCAGTATTTT. It is translated as CASSLGAVGTHTDTQYF. Full variable domain (missing parts from reference TRBV7-3 and TRBJ2-3): GAGVSQTPSNKVTEKGKYVELRCDPISGHTALYWYRQSLGQGPEFLIYFQGTGAADDSGLPNDRFFAVRPEGSVSTLKIQRTERGDSAVYLCASSLGAVGTHTDTQYFGPGTRLTVL.

This clonotype has at least ten counts. This chain uses TRBV6-6 with TRBJ2-7, with D perhaps matching TRBD1 (6 bases). The CDR3 is 15 residues long. CDR1 and CDR2 (germline): MNHNY, SVGAGI (reference sequence). Trimming stripped 4 bases from V and 0 bases from J, with 13 bases between. The CDR3 region is CASSFTRDTSYEQYF. The CDR3, as DNA: TGTGCCAGCAGTTTCACACGGGACACCTCCTACGAGCAGTACTTC.

The sample holds many counts of this clonotype. The rearrangement joins TRBV9 to TRBJ2-7; 8 bases agree with TRBD1. From germline, CDR1 is SGDLS and CDR2 YYNGEE. Trimming took 3 bases from V and 6 from J; bases not matched to a gene: 5. There are 13 residues in the CDR3. This chain's CDR3 is CASSARTGSEQYF. The CDR3 nucleotides are TGTGCCAGCAGCGCCCGGACAGGGAGCGAGCAGTACTTC.

This clonotype was recorded many times. The chain couples TRBV6-2 or TRBV6-3 to TRBJ1-5; D gene unclear. The CDR3 covers 13 residues. Trimming removed 6 bases at V and 4 bases at J, with 10 bases between. CDR1 and CDR2 from the germline V gene are MNHEY and SVGEGT. CDR3 residues: CASSLLENQPQHF. In nucleotides, the CDR3 is TGTGCCAGCAGCCTCCTGGAGAATCAGCCCCAGCATTTT.

In its sample, this clonotype was seen many times. V gene TRBV5-1 combines with J gene TRBJ2-7; 8 nucleotides agree with TRBD1. Germline loops: CDR1 SGHRS, CDR2 YFSETQ. This CDR3 is 14 amino acids long. V was pared by 4 bases and J by 4 bases, with 7 bases of the junction left unmatched. The CDR3 region has the DNA TGCGCCAGCAGCACGGACAGGGCAGGTTACGAGCAGTACTTC. Its translation is CASSTDRAGYEQYF.

This clonotype was found many times. The chain uses TRBV7-6 and TRBJ2-5, with D hard to call. Trimming left V 4 bases short and J 5 bases short, with 8 bases between. Germline CDR1 and CDR2: SGHVS and FNYEAQ. The CDR3 loop spans 12 amino acids. The CDR3: CASSSLHETQYF. The CDR3 DNA follows: TGTGCCAGCAGCTCCCTACACGAGACCCAGTACTTC.

In its sample, this clonotype was seen many times. V gene TRBV7-6 combines with J gene TRBJ2-1; D perhaps matches TRBD1 (6 bases). Germline V lookup: CDR1 SGHVS, CDR2 FNYEAQ. The CDR3 runs 16 residues. Trimming took off 1 base at V and 0 bases at J, with 10 bases between the two ends. In DNA form, the CDR3 reads TGTGCCAGCAGCTTAGGGGAAGGGGGCTCCTACAATGAGCAGTTCTTC. This sequence encodes CASSLGEGGSYNEQFF.

This clonotype was detected ten times or more. V and J are TRBV7-6 and TRBJ2-3; TRBD2 might be the D (7 bases). CDR1 SGHVS and CDR2 FNYEAQ come from the germline V gene. V gave up 8 bases and J gave up 2 bases, with 17 bases separating them. The CDR3 has 15 amino acids. The CDR3 coding sequence is TGTGCCAGCGCACGAGGGGGGGCAAACACAGATACGCAGTATTTT. It is translated as CASARGGANTDTQYF.

This clonotype was recorded many times. The gene calls are TRBV4-2 and TRBJ2-4; D is unclear. Germline-derived CDR1 and CDR2 are LGHNA and YNFKEQ. The V end lost 3 bases, the J end lost 1 base, and 25 bases lay between the germline ends. The CDR3 covers 20 residues. CDR3 bases: TGTGCCAGCAGCCAGGTTAGATCGACGAATCCCCTGGGGGCCAAAAACATTCAGTACTTC. Translated, it gives CASSQVRSTNPLGAKNIQYF.